These 16 T cell receptor beta chains were sequenced from one sample in a study of identifying expanded T cells in peripheral blood. This table comes from immunoSEQ multiplex PCR, and its TCRdb copy is limited to in-frame clones, with some not included. The table includes around 85,000 clones, around 91% detected once. Sequenced input: blood. All receptors come from a person aged 18 to 69 in good health.

This chain uses TRBV7-2 with TRBJ2-6; TRBD1 is a possible D gene (6 bases). V was cut by 5 bases and J by 0 bases, with 17 bases left in between. Germline-derived CDR1 and CDR2 are SGHTA and FQGNSA. The CDR3 has 18 amino acids. The CDR3 loop reads CASSPRQVLGSGANVLTF. The CDR3 DNA reads as TGTGCCAGCAGCCCCCGACAGGTCCTCGGCTCTGGGGCCAACGTCCTGACTTTC.

The chain is built from TRBV25-1 and TRBJ2-3, with 13 bases that match TRBD2. Germline loops: CDR1 MGHDK, CDR2 SYGVNS. This CDR3 region has 17 residues. For the CDR3, the DNA is TGTGGTAGTACCGGGACTAGCGGGGACGCTAGCACAGATACGCAGTATTTT. It encodes CGSTGTSGDASTDTQYF. The full variable domain, completed using reference TRBV25-1 and TRBJ2-3, is EADIYQTPRYLVIGTGKKITLECSQTMGHDKMYWYQQDPGMELHLIHYSYGVNSTEKGDLSSESTVSRIRTEHFPLTLESARPSHTSQYLCGSTGTSGDASTDTQYFGPGTRLTVL.

This clone was recorded only once. V and J are TRBV27 and TRBJ2-5, with 12 bases aligning to TRBD2. The germline V gene encodes CDR1 MNHEY and CDR2 SMNVEV (reference sequence). With V trimmed by 5 bases and J by 3 bases, 16 bases remained unmatched. The CDR3 is 19 amino acids. This CDR3 is CASSRSHGTSGPEKETQYF. CDR3 nucleotides: TGTGCCAGCAGTAGATCCCACGGGACTAGCGGGCCCGAGAAAGAGACCCAGTACTTC.

This clone was counted once. The chain has TRBV7-3 and TRBJ2-3; D is uncertain. Germline V lookup: CDR1 SGHTA, CDR2 FQGTGA. Trimming shortened V by 4 bases and J by 1 base, and 9 bases separated the two germline ends. This CDR3 has 14 amino acids. The CDR3 bases are TGTGCCAGCAGCTCGGGCGGACGCACAGATACGCAGTATTTT. Its protein product is CASSSGGRTDTQYF.

V and J are TRBV21-1 and TRBJ2-1; the table gives TRBD2 as D, unverified against the DNA. TRBV21-1 corresponds to a pseudogene. This CDR3 contains 15 residues. The CDR3 region is CASSRTSGGVNEQFF. The CDR3 DNA reads as TGTGCCAGCAGCAGGACTAGCGGGGGGGTTAATGAGCAGTTCTTC.

The V call is TRBV12-5, the J call TRBJ2-2; D not resolved. V dropped 0 bases and J dropped 7 bases, with 12 bases sitting between them. Germline values: CDR1 LGHNT, CDR2 FRNRAP. The CDR3 totals 15 residues. The CDR3 sequence: CASGLVRESGGELFF. The DNA for the CDR3 is TGTGCTAGTGGTTTGGTCAGAGAATCCGGCGGGGAGCTGTTTTTT.

The chain couples TRBV2 to TRBJ1-2, with unresolved D. Looked up from germline, CDR1 is SNHLY and CDR2 is FYNNEI. V dropped 5 bases and J dropped 0 bases, with 10 bases sitting between them. The CDR3 is made up of 14 amino acids. The CDR3 sequence: CASSQDQANYGYTF. CDR3 in DNA: TGTGCCAGCAGTCAGGACCAAGCTAACTATGGCTACACCTTC.

This sequence joins TRBV4-3 and TRBJ2-7; the match to TRBD1 covers 8 bases. V lost 2 bases and J lost 5; bases outside the gene matches: 8. Germline CDR1 reads LGHNA; CDR2 reads YSLEER. The CDR3 loop spans 15 amino acids. For the CDR3, the DNA is TGCGCCAGCAGCCAAACCGACAGGGGAGGCGACGAGCAGTACTTC. Its protein is CASSQTDRGGDEQYF.

The V gene is TRBV13, the J gene TRBJ2-5; TRBD1 might be the D (5 bases). The DNA end favors TRBJ2-7, so the J call may be wrong. Germline V gene data show CDR1 as PRHDT and CDR2 as FYEKMQ (reference sequence). The CDR3 is 14 amino acids. The CDR3 region has the DNA TGTGCCAGCAGCTTAGGGACAGCACCCTACGAGCAGTACTTC. Encoded protein: CASSLGTAPYEQYF.

This clone has a handful of counts. The chain has TRBV6-6 and TRBJ2-3; 8 positions agree with TRBD2. V was clipped by 5 bases and J by 0 bases; unmatched bases: 7. Germline lookup yields CDR1 MNHNY and CDR2 SVGAGI (reference sequence). This CDR3 comprises 16 residues. In DNA, the CDR3 is TGTGCCAGCAGTCGAAATAGCGGGGCCAGCACAGATACGCAGTATTTT. Translating it yields CASSRNSGASTDTQYF.

This clone appeared a single time. V usage is TRBV5-4 and J usage is TRBJ1-6; D perhaps matches TRBD1 (5 bases). This CDR3 contains 15 residues. Looked up from germline, CDR1 is SGHNT and CDR2 is YYREEE (reference sequence). Trimming took 2 bases from V and 12 from J, leaving 18 bases between them. The CDR3 region is CASSFGAPQYVPLHF. Written as DNA, the CDR3 is TGTGCCAGCAGCTTCGGGGCGCCACAGTATGTACCCCTCCACTTT.

The chain carries TRBV10-3 and TRBJ2-1, with D unresolved. The V gene lost 3 bases and the J gene lost 9 bases, with 6 bases spanning the gap. CDR3 length: 11 amino acids. Looked up from germline, CDR1 is ENHRY and CDR2 is SYGVKD. The CDR3 here is CAISDRVEQFF. CDR3 coding DNA: TGTGCCATCAGTGACCGGGTTGAGCAGTTCTTC.

The chain employs TRBV7-9 and TRBJ1-2, with 7 bases matching TRBD1. Trimming removed 3 bases from V and 4 bases from J; junction bases left unmatched: 8. The germline V gene encodes CDR1 SEHNR and CDR2 FQNEAQ (reference sequence). The CDR3 totals 15 residues. CDR3 loop: CASSLPTGAGYGYTF. The CDR3 region has the DNA TGTGCCAGCAGCTTGCCTACAGGGGCGGGCTATGGCTACACCTTC.

This clone was observed a handful of times. The gene calls are TRBV2 and TRBJ1-1, with TRBD1 as a possible D gene (5 bases). The germline CDR1 and CDR2 sequences are SNHLY and FYNNEI. This CDR3 is 14 amino acids long. V shed 6 bases and J shed 4 bases, with 15 bases lying between them. CDR3 DNA sequence: TGTGCCAGCAGAGTAGTTTCGAGGGGCACTGAAGCTTTCTTT. This encodes CASRVVSRGTEAFF.

The chain recombines TRBV7-8 with TRBJ2-1; TRBD2 aligns across 13 bases. The CDR3 is 18 residues long. V lost 2 bases to trimming and J lost 6 bases; unmatched junction nucleotides: 10. Germline loops: CDR1 SGHVS, CDR2 FQNEAQ. CDR3 loop: CASSLKLAGGSRVNEQFF. The CDR3 DNA follows: TGTGCCAGCAGCTTAAAACTAGCGGGAGGGTCCCGAGTCAATGAGCAGTTCTTC.

The chain has TRBV18 and TRBJ2-1; TRBD2 matches 12 bases. The CDR3 has 16 amino acids. The germline gives CDR1 KGHSH, CDR2 LQKENI. V dropped 6 bases and J dropped 4; count of bases not matched to a gene: 7. CDR3 DNA: TGTGCCAGCTCCCGAGGGACTAGCGGGCGGTACAATGAGCAGTTCTTC. This sequence encodes CASSRGTSGRYNEQFF.